This TCR beta chain is from a study of vaccination and CD4 T cells after COVID-19. The CDR3 runs to 14 residues. Germline values: CDR1 MNHNS, CDR2 SASEGT. Trimming took off 7 bases at V and 5 bases at J, with 15 bases between the two ends. An Oncomine TCR Beta short-read assay was used to sequence the DNA from cultured CD4+ T cells. MiXCR was run by TCRdb on the PCR reads, yielding one entry per CDR3 protein. Of about 24,000 distinct CDR3 sequences listed, 40% to 50% are singletons. Specified time point: late sampling 161 to 241 days after vaccination in three convalescent patients. Described treatment: approximately 9-day PBMC culture with coronavirus spike peptide pools or control peptides (ViraFEST assay). This clonotype was seen only a few times. Its antigen is still unknown.

The V and J genes are TRBV6-1 and TRBJ2-1; TRBD2 is a possible D gene (6 bases). The sequence was collected from a human donor who had recovered from COVID-19. The starting material was CD4+ T cells from blood, cultured in vitro, obtained about 7 months after SARS-CoV-2 vaccination. The CDR3 loop is CASTRLRGNNEQFF. The CDR3 bases are TGTGCCAGCACCCGATTACGGGGGAACAATGAGCAGTTCTTC.